This TCR beta chain was captured by sequencing in a study of cytomegalovirus exposure and HLA in healthy donors. Study observations and caveats: For most TCR sequences rarity was the rule, although some public TCRs occurred in many donors. The study recorded about 160 TCR beta chains that were cytomegalovirus-associated.

On this clone itself: Its target is unknown.

Clones were read by immunoSEQ multiplex PCR, and TCRdb kept only the in-frame ones, dropping some. The data contain approximately 190,000 clones, around 84% of them seen just once; the ten biggest clones take up roughly 7.5%. The CDR3 runs 14 residues. Trimming took off 7 bases at V and 8 bases at J, with 17 bases between the two ends. Germline V gene sequence: CDR1 MNHNY, CDR2 SVGAGI (reference sequence). The sample taken for sequencing was PBMCs. V and J are TRBV6-6 and TRBJ2-2, with D tentatively TRBD2 (6 bases). The sequence was obtained from a man between 18 and 29 years old in good health and CMV-seropositive. The CDR3 sequence is CASNKVEGGGELFF. CDR3 nucleotides: TGTGCCAGCAATAAGGTGGAGGGTGGGGGGGAGCTGTTTTTT.